This entry lists 10 T cell receptor beta chains sequenced from one sample in a study of Tregs in tolerant kidney transplant recipients. Related graft donors supplied nonmyeloablative bone marrow transplants, and mixed chimerism was transient. Measured with immunoSEQ multiplex PCR; TCRdb has only the in-frame clones, and not every one. The sample's table shows 9,900 or so clones. The sample consisted of CD8+ T cells from blood (PBMCs), taken 24 months after the transplant. The receptors here all came from a human patient who received a combined kidney and bone marrow transplant. Some T cells may be supplied by the graft donor.

With respect to this clone: The CDR3 end lies 3 residues beyond the end of the read and is filled in from the germline J gene. The V and J genes are TRBV5-4 and TRBJ2-3, with 12 bases that match TRBD2. The length of the CDR3 is 15 residues. The germline V gene has CDR1 SGHNT and CDR2 YYREEE (reference sequence). J was trimmed by 3 bases and V by 1 base; bases with no gene match: 0. CDR3: CASSLLAGGTDTQYF. The sequenced part of the CDR3 DNA is TGTGCCAGCAGCTTGCTAGCGGGAGGGACAGATACG.

Note on this clone: The read halts 3 residues ahead of the CDR3 end, with the missing end drawn from the germline J gene. The chain employs TRBV19 and TRBJ2-1; TRBD1 might be the D (5 bases). V was clipped by 3 bases and J by 6 bases, with 15 bases between them. CDR1 and CDR2 from the germline V gene are LNHDA and SQIVND (reference sequence). The CDR3 is 15 residues long. CDR3 region: CASSITHGQFNEQFF. CDR3 DNA, as far as it was read: TGTGCCAGTAGTATCACCCATGGACAATTCAATGAG.

A remark on this clone: The read ends 3 residues early relative to the CDR3; the germline J gene fills the gap. This chain joins TRBV5-5 and TRBJ2-7; 7 nucleotides agree with TRBD1. From germline, CDR1 is SGHKS and CDR2 YYEKEE (reference sequence). The CDR3 extends over 15 amino acids. J was trimmed by 0 bases and V by 1 base; bases with no gene match: 4. CDR3 DNA (partial): TGTGCCAGCAGCTTGTTAACAGGGGTCTCCTACGAG. It is translated as CASSLLTGVSYE. Given in full, the CDR3 is CASSLLTGVSYEQYF.

Partial CDR3 DNA: TGCAGTGCTAGAGCTACAGGGTATTGGAATCAGCCC. The encoded protein is CSARATGYWNQP. The whole CDR3 protein reads CSARATGYWNQPQHF. This rearrangement joins TRBV20-1 to TRBJ1-5; tentatively, D is TRBD1 (6 bases). Sequencing ends 3 residues short of the CDR3 end; the germline J gene provides the rest. This CDR3 is built from 15 residues. Germline CDR1 and CDR2: DFQATT and SNEGSKA (reference sequence). Between the trimmed V and J ends, which lost 1 base and 4 bases, there was a span of 14 bases.

Turning to this clone: The CDR3 end falls 3 residues outside the read, so it is completed with the germline J gene. The chain couples TRBV7-9 to TRBJ2-2; D not resolved. Trimming took off 1 base at V and 1 base at J, with 4 bases between the two ends. Germline CDR1 SEHNR, CDR2 FQNEAQ (reference sequence). The CDR3 length is 14 residues. CDR3 bases read: TGTGCCAGCAGCTTAGAACTGAACACCGGGGAG. Protein sequence: CASSLELNTGE. The complete CDR3 reads CASSLELNTGELFF.

The covered CDR3 bases are TGCGCCAGCACCGATGGCGGAGATACG. Protein product: CASTDGGDT. The CDR3 reads in full as CASTDGGDTQYF. The V gene is TRBV5-1, the J gene TRBJ2-3; D is undetermined. The read gets to within 3 residues of the CDR3 end, and the germline J gene fills in the rest. CDR3 size: 12 residues. Between the trimmed V and J ends, which lost 6 bases and 5 bases, there was a span of 10 bases. Germline V gene lookup returns CDR1 SGHRS and CDR2 YFSETQ. Based on the CDR3 plus reference TRBV5-1 and TRBJ2-3, the full variable domain is KAGVTQTPRYLIKTRGQQVTLSCSPISGHRSVSWYQQTPGQGLQFLFEYFSETQRNKGNFPGRFSGRQFSNSRSEMNVSTLELGDSALYLCASTDGGDTQYFGPGTRLTVL.

Concerning this clone: The sequence runs out 3 residues before the end of the CDR3; the remainder is reconstructed from the germline J gene. The J gene is TRBJ2-1, the V gene TRBV12-3 or TRBV12-4; D is perhaps TRBD2 (6 bases). The CDR3 sequence is 12 residues long. The CDR3 loop reads CASGPGYNEQFF. The sequenced part of the CDR3 DNA is TGTGCGAGCGGGCCCGGATACAATGAG.

Of note for this clone: The read halts 3 residues ahead of the CDR3 end, with the missing end drawn from the germline J gene. The chain carries TRBV19 and TRBJ2-1; the match to TRBD2 covers 10 bases. CDR1 LNHDA and CDR2 SQIVND come from the germline V gene (reference sequence). Trimming at V came to 7 bases and at J to 7 bases, leaving 13 bases not matched to a gene. This CDR3 contains 16 residues. CDR3 loop: CASMRENSGRLNEQFF. CDR3 DNA, as far as it was read: TGTGCCAGTATGAGAGAGAATAGCGGGAGGTTAAATGAG.

This clone is medium-sized by frequency. From the germline J gene comes the end of the CDR3, since the read stops 3 residues before it. The rearrangement links TRBV14 to TRBJ2-3, with 9 bases matching TRBD2. Germline V gene lookup returns CDR1 SGHDN and CDR2 FVKESK. V lost 0 bases to trimming and J lost 4 bases; unmatched junction nucleotides: 8. CDR3 length: 17 amino acids. CDR3 protein: CASSQDFRRGRADTQYF. The DNA read from the CDR3 is TGTGCCAGCAGCCAAGATTTTCGTCGCGGGAGGGCAGATACG.

Points on this clone: The read ends 3 residues early relative to the CDR3; the germline J gene fills the gap. V and J are TRBV7-9 and TRBJ2-1, with D uncertain. The CDR3 has 14 amino acids. Germline lookup yields CDR1 SEHNR and CDR2 FQNEAQ (reference sequence). Trimming pared 2 bases from V and 3 bases from J, leaving 8 bases between. Incomplete CDR3 DNA: TGTGCCAGCAGCTTAACAGATATCTACAATGAG. Translating it yields CASSLTDIYNE. The whole CDR3 sequence is CASSLTDIYNEQFF.